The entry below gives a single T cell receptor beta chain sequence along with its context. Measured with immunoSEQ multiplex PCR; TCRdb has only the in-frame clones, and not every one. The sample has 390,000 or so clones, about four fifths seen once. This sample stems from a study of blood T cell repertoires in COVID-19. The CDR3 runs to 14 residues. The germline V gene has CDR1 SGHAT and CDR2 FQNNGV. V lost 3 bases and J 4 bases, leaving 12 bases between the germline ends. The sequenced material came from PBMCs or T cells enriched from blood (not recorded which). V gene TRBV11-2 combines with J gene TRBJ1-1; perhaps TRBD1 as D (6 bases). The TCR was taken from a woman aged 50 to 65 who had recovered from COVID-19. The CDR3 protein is CASSLTGIRTEAFF. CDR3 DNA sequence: TGTGCCAGCAGCTTGACAGGAATTCGCACTGAAGCTTTCTTT.